This TCR beta chain was identified in a study of blood T cells in healthy people across ages. Overall study findings and caveats: Higher diversity and more naive CD4+ cells were features of long-lived donors, compared to aged donors.

Sample-barcoded 5' priming and a J-beta primer mix drove a second PCR of about 6 to 12 cycles. A single record per CDR3 protein comes from TCRdb applying MiXCR to the 5' RACE reads. The sample holds fewer than 750,000 distinct CDR3 sequences, more than 45% seen once. The CDR3 runs to 15 residues. In germline, CDR1 is SQVTM, CDR2 ANQGSEA. Unmatched junction bases numbered 7, after V lost 5 bases and J lost 2 bases. This clonotype has ten or more counts. Its target is unknown. The sample taken for sequencing was blood. The chain uses TRBV29-1 and TRBJ2-1; TRBD2 agrees at 9 bases. This TCR derives from a woman aged 80 or over in good health. This CDR3 is CSVKPTSGTYNEQFF. In DNA form, the CDR3 reads TGCAGCGTTAAACCGACTAGCGGCACCTACAATGAGCAGTTCTTC.